This T cell receptor beta chain was recorded in a study of human T cells and chemical hapten exposure. The time point denotes: patch test 2, 6 weeks after DPC sensitization. Treatment in this sample: therapeutic diphenylcyclopropenone sensitization with weekly scalp DPC. Trimming at V came to 3 bases and at J to 4 bases, leaving 2 bases not matched to a gene. The CDR3 totals 14 residues. CDR1 and CDR2 from the germline V gene are SGHAT and FQNNGV. This clonotype was seen just once. TCRdb called the RACE reads again in MiXCR, with one record for every CDR3 protein. The sample has around 99,000 distinct CDR3 sequences, approximately 11% seen once.

The sample consisted of whole blood, taken in connection with sensitization to the hapten diphenylcyclopropenone (DPC). This sequence originates from a man in his forties with alopecia areata. Some clones in this sample may be carry-over from other donors' samples. The rearrangement links TRBV11-2 to TRBJ2-5; 10 nucleotides agree with TRBD2. CDR3 in DNA: TGTGCCAGCAGCTTGGGACTAGCGACAGAGACCCAGTACTTC. This translates into CASSLGLATETQYF.